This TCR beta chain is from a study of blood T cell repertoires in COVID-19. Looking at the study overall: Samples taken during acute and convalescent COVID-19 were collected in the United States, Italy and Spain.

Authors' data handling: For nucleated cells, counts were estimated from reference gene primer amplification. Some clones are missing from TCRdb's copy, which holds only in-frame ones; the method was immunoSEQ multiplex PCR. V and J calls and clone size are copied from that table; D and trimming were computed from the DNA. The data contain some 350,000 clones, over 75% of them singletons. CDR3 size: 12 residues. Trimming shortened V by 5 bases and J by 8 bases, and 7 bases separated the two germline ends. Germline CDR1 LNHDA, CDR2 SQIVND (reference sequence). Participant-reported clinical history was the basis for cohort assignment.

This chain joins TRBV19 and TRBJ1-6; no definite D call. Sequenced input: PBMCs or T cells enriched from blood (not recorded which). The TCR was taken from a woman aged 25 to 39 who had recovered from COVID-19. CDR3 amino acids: CASSLPHSPLHF. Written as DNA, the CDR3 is TGTGCCAGTAGTCTTCCCCATTCACCCCTCCACTTT.